This T cell receptor beta chain was captured by sequencing in a study of T-cell memory formation after mild COVID-19. Overall study context: In these data, TCR clusters were largely donor specific. General study results and limits: Within pre-infection memory, some responding clones were found, suggesting cross-reactive memory joined.

Regarding this clonotype: As yet, its antigen is unknown.

Employing constant-segment primers, 5'RACE generated TCR alpha and TCR beta cDNA libraries bearing sample barcodes and UMIs. Using its own MiXCR run on the 5' RACE reads, TCRdb lists one record per CDR3 protein. The data show tens of thousands of distinct CDR3 sequences, with around 13% seen just once and less than 45% held by the top ten. V gave up 3 bases and J gave up 3 bases, with 9 bases separating them. The CDR3 is 14 residues long. Germline V gene sequence: CDR1 LGHNA, CDR2 YSLEER. The material sequenced was PBMCs or a T cell subset sorted from them (not recorded which). This TCR was recovered from a man aged 18 to 30 who had mild COVID-19 (a few samples of this study predate the infection). Cell type and time point are not known. The rearrangement uses TRBV4-3 and TRBJ1-5, with D tentatively TRBD1 (5 bases). This chain's CDR3 is CASSQGPNNQPQHF. CDR3 bases: TGCGCCAGCAGCCAGGGACCGAACAATCAGCCCCAGCATTTT.